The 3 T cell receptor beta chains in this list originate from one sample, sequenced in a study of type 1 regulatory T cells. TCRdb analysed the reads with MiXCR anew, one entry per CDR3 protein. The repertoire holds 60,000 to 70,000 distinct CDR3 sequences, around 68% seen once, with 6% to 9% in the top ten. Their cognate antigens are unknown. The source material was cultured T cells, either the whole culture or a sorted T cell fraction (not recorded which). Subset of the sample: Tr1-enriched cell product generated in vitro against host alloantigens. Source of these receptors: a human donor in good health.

The CDR3 spells CASSRRTSVPPNTGELFF. DNA of the CDR3: TGTGCCAGCAGTCGGAGGACTAGCGTCCCCCCTAACACCGGGGAGCTGTTTTTT. The chain recombines TRBV2 with TRBJ2-2; TRBD2 matches 9 bases. Germline V gene sequence: CDR1 SNHLY, CDR2 FYNNEI. The length of the CDR3 is 18 residues. V lost 5 bases and J lost 2; bases outside the gene matches: 12.

CDR3 residues: CSILGSYNEQFF. The CDR3 bases are TGCAGTATTCTAGGATCCTACAATGAGCAGTTCTTC. V usage is TRBV20-1 and J usage is TRBJ2-1; no definite D call. Trimming removed 8 bases at V and 1 base at J, with 9 bases between. Germline CDR1 reads DFQATT; CDR2 reads SNEGSKA (reference sequence). The length of the CDR3 is 12 residues.

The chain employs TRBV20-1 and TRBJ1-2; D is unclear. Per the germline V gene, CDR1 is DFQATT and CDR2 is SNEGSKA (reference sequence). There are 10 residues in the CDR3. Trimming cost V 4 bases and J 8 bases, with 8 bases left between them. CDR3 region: CSAIGLGYTF. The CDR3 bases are TGCAGTGCTATAGGGCTCGGCTACACCTTC.